This TCR beta chain was identified during a study of blood T cell repertoires in COVID-19. Original methodology: Using reference gene primer amplification, nucleated cell counts were estimated. Data came from immunoSEQ multiplex PCR; TCRdb stores just in-frame clones and leaves some out. The V and J calls and clone size come from that table; D and trimming were worked out from the DNA. The sample shows fewer than 150,000 clones, approximately 90% of them seen only once. This clone was counted a single time. The sample comprised peripheral blood. This receptor was taken from a human donor in a cohort sampled during active COVID-19.

As DNA, the CDR3 is TGTGCCAGCATTAAAGACAGGGTCGGAGATACGCAGTATTTT. Translation gives CASIKDRVGDTQYF. The chain has TRBV6-5 and TRBJ2-3; the match to TRBD1 covers 7 bases. This CDR3 contains 14 residues. Germline V gene sequence: CDR1 MNHEY, CDR2 SVGAGI. V dropped 7 bases and J dropped 5; count of bases not matched to a gene: 9.